These 23 T cell receptor beta chains came from one sample sequenced in a study of cytomegalovirus exposure and HLA in healthy donors. Generated by immunoSEQ multiplex PCR, the TCRdb table keeps only in-frame clones and is missing some. The profile shows around 150,000 clones, about 85% of them singletons. Sample: PBMCs. Every receptor here comes from a man aged 30 to 39 in good health and CMV-seropositive.

The chain carries TRBV10-3 and TRBJ2-2, with TRBD1 identical over 9 bases. Germline values: CDR1 ENHRY, CDR2 SYGVKD. The CDR3 extends over 15 amino acids. J lost 5 bases, V lost 3 bases, and 4 bases had no gene match. The CDR3 is CAISEWTGDTGELFF. CDR3 sequence (DNA): TGTGCCATCAGTGAATGGACAGGGGATACCGGGGAGCTGTTTTTT.

The rearrangement uses TRBV6-1 and TRBJ1-2, with unresolved D. The V gene lost 4 bases and the J gene lost 4 bases, with 10 bases spanning the gap. Germline V gene lookup returns CDR1 MNHNS and CDR2 SASEGT. The CDR3 contains 13 residues. The CDR3: CASSGHHFYGYTF. In DNA form, the CDR3 reads TGTGCCAGCAGTGGACACCATTTCTATGGCTACACCTTC.

The chain is built from TRBV6-5 and TRBJ2-7; 11 nucleotides agree with TRBD2. The CDR3 is 14 amino acids. CDR1 MNHEY and CDR2 SVGAGI come from the germline V gene. V trimming: 7 bases; J trimming: 6 bases; junction bases outside the gene matches: 8. CDR3 bases: TGTGCCAGCATTAGTAGCGGGGGGGCGGGCGAGCAGTACTTC. Its protein product is CASISSGGAGEQYF.

This chain links TRBV6-5 with TRBJ2-1; 11 nucleotides line up with TRBD2. The CDR3 runs to 12 residues. CDR1 MNHEY and CDR2 SVGAGI come from the germline V gene. After removal of 10 bases from V and 8 bases from J, the junction contained 4 bases not matched to a gene. CDR3 in amino acids: CATGLAGYEQFF. CDR3 nucleotides: TGTGCCACAGGACTAGCGGGCTATGAGCAGTTCTTC.

V and J are TRBV7-9 and TRBJ2-2; perhaps TRBD1 as D (6 bases). Trimming shortened V by 4 bases and J by 0 bases, and 12 bases separated the two germline ends. Germline CDR1 SEHNR, CDR2 FQNEAQ (reference sequence). The CDR3 runs to 16 residues. The CDR3 DNA is TGTGCCAGCAGCTCCCGGACAGCCCCGAACACCGGGGAGCTGTTTTTT. Its protein is CASSSRTAPNTGELFF.

V usage is TRBV13 and J usage is TRBJ2-1; 9 nucleotides agree with TRBD2. J gave up 3 bases and V 4 bases, and 7 bases lay outside the gene matches. From germline, CDR1 is PRHDT and CDR2 FYEKMQ (reference sequence). This CDR3 has 16 residues. The DNA for the CDR3 is TGTGCCAGCAGCTCAACGCTAGCGGGGTACTACAATGAGCAGTTCTTC. The encoded protein is CASSSTLAGYYNEQFF. The full variable domain, with the rest looked up from reference TRBV13 and TRBJ2-1, is AAGVIQSPRHLIKEKRETATLKCYPIPRHDTVYWYQQGPGQDPQFLISFYEKMQSDKGSIPDRFSAQQFSDYHSELNMSSLELGDSALYFCASSSTLAGYYNEQFFGPGTRLTVL.

In this sample, this clone turned up once. The V gene is TRBV11-2, the J gene TRBJ2-7; 8 bases agree with TRBD1. This CDR3 spans 16 amino acids. V lost 0 bases, J lost 3 bases, and 7 bases stayed unmatched. The germline V gene has CDR1 SGHAT and CDR2 FQNNGV. The CDR3 loop is CASSLELNRGNYEQYF. CDR3 nucleotide sequence: TGTGCCAGCAGCTTAGAATTGAACAGGGGGAACTACGAGCAGTACTTC. Variable domain in full (rest from reference TRBV11-2 and TRBJ2-7): EAGVAQSPRYKIIEKRQSVAFWCNPISGHATLYWYQQILGQGPKLLIQFQNNGVVDDSQLPKDRFSAERLKGVDSTLKIQPAKLEDSAVYLCASSLELNRGNYEQYFGPGTRLTVT.

The chain combines TRBV5-1 with TRBJ1-2; the match to TRBD1 covers 7 bases. CDR3 length: 13 residues. V gave up 2 bases and J gave up 7 bases; unmatched junction bases: 5. The germline V gene encodes CDR1 SGHRS and CDR2 YFSETQ. CDR3 protein: CASSFQGERGYTF. The CDR3 nucleotides are TGCGCCAGCAGCTTCCAGGGGGAGCGTGGCTACACCTTC.

The V gene is TRBV7-2, the J gene TRBJ2-3; D ambiguous. V was cut by 4 bases and J by 8 bases, with 7 bases left in between. Germline lookup yields CDR1 SGHTA and CDR2 FQGNSA. The CDR3 contains 11 residues. The CDR3 nucleotides are TGTGCCAGCAGCTCAGAGGTTACGCAGTATTTT. This sequence encodes CASSSEVTQYF.

The chain recombines TRBV7-6 with TRBJ2-7; TRBD1 agrees at 10 bases. The V and J ends lost 1 base and 2 bases, in that order; junction bases with no gene match: 5. The CDR3 sequence is 16 residues long. The germline V gene has CDR1 SGHVS and CDR2 FNYEAQ. CDR3 residues: CASSLGGQGSTYEQYF. Written as DNA, the CDR3 is TGTGCCAGCAGCTTAGGGGGACAGGGGAGCACCTACGAGCAGTACTTC.

There are a few counts of this clone. The J gene is TRBJ1-6, the V gene TRBV6-5; perhaps TRBD1 as D (5 bases). V was trimmed by 5 bases and J by 9 bases, leaving 14 bases between them. This CDR3 is built from 14 residues. Germline assignment: CDR1 MNHEY and CDR2 SVGAGI. The CDR3 nucleotides read TGTGCCAGCAGTCTCAGGGTGGAGCTTTCACCCCTCCACTTT. Its translation: CASSLRVELSPLHF.

The V gene is TRBV15, the J gene TRBJ2-1; D is unresolved. The CDR3 has 14 amino acids. The V and J ends lost 2 bases and 9 bases respectively, with 14 bases between them. The germline CDR1 and CDR2 sequences are LNHNV and YYDKDF (reference sequence). CDR3 coding DNA: TGTGCCACCAGCAGATCCGCTCTGGAGAGTGAGCAGTTCTTC. Its protein is CATSRSALESEQFF.

This clone was detected a few times. CDR3: CASSQDLGPGPYGYTF. DNA for the CDR3: TGTGCCAGCAGCCAAGATCTTGGCCCAGGGCCCTATGGCTACACCTTC. V usage is TRBV4-2 and J usage is TRBJ1-2, with D perhaps matching TRBD1 (5 bases). V lost 0 bases and J lost 4, with 15 bases in between. The CDR3 totals 16 residues. Per germline, CDR1 LGHNA and CDR2 YNFKEQ.

V and J are TRBV6-1 and TRBJ2-1, with 7 bases fitting TRBD1. CDR3 size: 14 residues. Germline V gives CDR1 MNHNS, CDR2 SASEGT. The J segment lost 6 bases and the V segment lost 8 bases, leaving 10 bases of the junction unmatched. The CDR3 sequence: CASGGRSGGNEQFF. CDR3 nucleotide sequence: TGTGCCAGCGGCGGTCGATCAGGGGGCAATGAGCAGTTCTTC.

This clone was picked up a small number of times. The V gene is TRBV13, the J gene TRBJ1-1, with a tentative D call TRBD1 (5 bases). V lost 8 bases and J lost 3, with 19 bases in between. The germline CDR1 and CDR2 sequences are PRHDT and FYEKMQ (reference sequence). The CDR3 runs 15 residues. This chain's CDR3 is CASLRHQGWDTEAFF. CDR3 DNA sequence: TGTGCCAGCCTGCGTCATCAGGGATGGGACACTGAAGCTTTCTTT.

This chain connects TRBV7-2 to TRBJ2-2; TRBD2 matches 11 bases. Germline CDR1 SGHTA, CDR2 FQGNSA. The CDR3 runs to 15 residues. With 6 bases clipped from V and 3 bases from J, the junction kept 3 bases outside the gene matches. In nucleotides, the CDR3 is TGTGCCAGCAGACGGACTAGCGGGTACACCGGGGAGCTGTTTTTT. This codes for CASRRTSGYTGELFF. The whole variable domain, filled in from reference TRBV7-2 and TRBJ2-2, reads GAGVSQSPSNKVTEKGKDVELRCDPISGHTALYWYRQSLGQGLEFLIYFQGNSAPDKSGLPSDRFSAERTGGSVSTLTIQRTQQEDSAVYLCASRRTSGYTGELFFGEGSRLTVL.

The rearrangement uses TRBV5-1 and TRBJ1-2, with D uncertain. CDR1 SGHRS and CDR2 YFSETQ come from the germline V gene. There are 13 residues in the CDR3. Trimming removed 4 bases at V and 6 bases at J, with 13 bases between. CDR3 nucleotide sequence: TGCGCCAGCAGCCTACGTAATGCAAATGGCTACACCTTC. It codes for CASSLRNANGYTF. Variable domain in full (rest from reference TRBV5-1 and TRBJ1-2): KAGVTQTPRYLIKTRGQQVTLSCSPISGHRSVSWYQQTPGQGLQFLFEYFSETQRNKGNFPGRFSGRQFSNSRSEMNVSTLELGDSALYLCASSLRNANGYTFGSGTRLTVV.

The chain combines TRBV19 with TRBJ1-2; perhaps TRBD1 as D (6 bases). V was shortened by 11 bases and J by 8 bases, with 21 bases between the two germline ends. The length of the CDR3 is 13 residues. CDR1 is LNHDA and CDR2 is SQIVND in the germline V gene (reference sequence). The CDR3 here is CASHQQGTGGYTF. The CDR3 nucleotides read TGTGCCTCACATCAACAGGGAACAGGCGGCTACACCTTC.

The J gene is TRBJ1-5, the V gene TRBV6-5; tentative D call: TRBD1 (5 bases). V lost 9 bases to trimming and J lost 7 bases, with 13 bases between them. The CDR3 sequence is 12 residues long. Germline V CDR1 and CDR2: MNHEY, SVGAGI. In DNA form, the CDR3 reads TGTGCCAGTGGAGGGACGAGACAGCCCCAGCATTTT. Its translation: CASGGTRQPQHF.

This chain connects TRBV5-1 to TRBJ2-1, with D perhaps TRBD2 (6 bases). Looked up from germline, CDR1 is SGHRS and CDR2 is YFSETQ. The V end was cut by 4 bases, the J end by 4 bases, with 9 bases between. The CDR3 has 13 residues. In DNA form, the CDR3 reads TGCGCCAGCAGCGGGGGACTGTACAATGAGCAGTTCTTC. Protein product: CASSGGLYNEQFF. Full variable domain (missing parts from reference TRBV5-1 and TRBJ2-1): KAGVTQTPRYLIKTRGQQVTLSCSPISGHRSVSWYQQTPGQGLQFLFEYFSETQRNKGNFPGRFSGRQFSNSRSEMNVSTLELGDSALYLCASSGGLYNEQFFGPGTRLTVL.

This clone came up once. CDR3 residues: CASSSDTGLNTGELFF. Written as DNA, the CDR3 is TGCGCCAGCAGCTCGGACACGGGACTGAACACCGGGGAGCTGTTTTTT. This sequence joins TRBV5-1 and TRBJ2-2; possibly TRBD2 for D (6 bases). The CDR3 length is 16 residues. The V gene's germline CDR1 is SGHRS and CDR2 YFSETQ. The V end lost 3 bases, the J end lost 1 base, and 13 bases lay between the germline ends.

This clone was recorded only once. CDR3 amino acids: CASSAGGGTYEQYF. Here the CDR3 DNA reads TGTGCCAGCAGCGCGGGGGGAGGGACCTACGAGCAGTACTTC. The chain has TRBV7-2 and TRBJ2-7, with 8 bases matching TRBD2. Trimming cost V 5 bases and J 2 bases; bases outside gene matches: 5. The CDR3 contains 14 residues. Looked up from germline, CDR1 is SGHTA and CDR2 is FQGNSA.

The chain employs TRBV20-1 and TRBJ2-1; unclear D gene. The CDR3 is made up of 11 amino acids. Between the trimmed V and J ends, which lost 0 bases and 10 bases, there was a span of 7 bases. CDR1 and CDR2 from the germline V gene are DFQATT and SNEGSKA (reference sequence). CDR3 sequence: CSARDRREQFF. The CDR3 region has the DNA TGCAGTGCTAGAGATCGGAGAGAGCAGTTCTTC.